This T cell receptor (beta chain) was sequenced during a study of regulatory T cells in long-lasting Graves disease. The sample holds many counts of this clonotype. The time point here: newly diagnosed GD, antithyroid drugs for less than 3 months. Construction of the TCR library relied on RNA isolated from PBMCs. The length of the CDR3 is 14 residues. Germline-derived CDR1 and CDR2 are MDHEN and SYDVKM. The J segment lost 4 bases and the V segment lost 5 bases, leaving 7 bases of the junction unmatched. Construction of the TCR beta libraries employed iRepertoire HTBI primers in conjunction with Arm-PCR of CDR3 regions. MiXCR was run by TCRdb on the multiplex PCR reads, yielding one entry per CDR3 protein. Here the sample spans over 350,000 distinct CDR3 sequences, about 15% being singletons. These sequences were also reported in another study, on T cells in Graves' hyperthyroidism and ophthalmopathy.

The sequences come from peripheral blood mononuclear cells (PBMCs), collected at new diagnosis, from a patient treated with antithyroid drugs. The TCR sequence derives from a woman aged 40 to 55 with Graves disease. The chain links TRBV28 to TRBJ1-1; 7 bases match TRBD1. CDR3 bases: TGTGCCAGCAGTGCCCCGGGACAGCTCACTGAAGCTTTCTTT. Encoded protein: CASSAPGQLTEAFF.